These 14 T cell receptor beta chains were sequenced from one sample in a study of blood T cell repertoires in COVID-19. Profiled with immunoSEQ multiplex PCR; TCRdb holds only in-frame clones, not every one. The table includes over 200,000 clones, 80% to 90% detected once. The sample comprised PBMCs or T cells enriched from blood (not recorded which). These receptors came from a woman in her 50s in a cohort exposed to, infected with or recovered from COVID-19 (not recorded which).

The gene calls are TRBV30 and TRBJ1-1, with 10 nucleotides matching TRBD1. Trimming cost V 0 bases and J 12 bases; bases outside gene matches: 4. CDR1 and CDR2 (germline): GTSNPN, SVGIG (reference sequence). This CDR3 is built from 12 residues. The CDR3 DNA sequence: TGTGCCTGGAGTGTGGGACAGGGGTTGACTTTCTTT. Protein: CAWSVGQGLTFF.

The chain carries TRBV5-1 and TRBJ2-1; 7 bases fit TRBD2. The CDR3 is 16 residues long. The trim removed 4 bases at V and 10 bases at J, leaving 17 bases unmatched. Per germline, CDR1 SGHRS and CDR2 YFSETQ. CDR3 DNA sequence: TGCGCCAGCAGCCCCTCGACGGGGATTGAGCGGGGCGAGCAGTTCTTC. Translated: CASSPSTGIERGEQFF.

The chain combines TRBV3-1 (or the pseudogene TRBV3-2) with TRBJ2-1; a weak D match, TRBD2 (5 bases). This CDR3 region has 15 residues. Trimming took off 4 bases at V and 10 bases at J, with 20 bases between the two ends. The germline V gene has CDR1 LGHDT and CDR2 YNNKEL (reference sequence). The CDR3 region is CASSPTGLGQREQFF. As DNA, the CDR3 is TGTGCCAGCAGCCCCACTGGGTTAGGGCAGCGGGAGCAGTTCTTC.

The chain has TRBV5-6 and TRBJ1-1; a weak D match, TRBD1 (6 bases). From germline, CDR1 is SGHDT and CDR2 YYEEEE. The V gene lost 4 bases and the J gene lost 2 bases, with 12 bases spanning the gap. The CDR3 is made up of 14 amino acids. The CDR3 here is CASSDTGINTEAFF. Here the CDR3 DNA reads TGTGCCAGCAGCGACACAGGGATTAACACTGAAGCTTTCTTT. The variable domain in full, with the rest retrieved from reference TRBV5-6 and TRBJ1-1, is DAGVTQSPTHLIKTRGQQVTLRCSPKSGHDTVSWYQQALGQGPQFIFQYYEEEERQRGNFPDRFSGHQFPNYSSELNVNALLLGDSALYLCASSDTGINTEAFFGQGTRLTVV.

The table lists this clone with a few counts. The chain recombines TRBV12-3 or TRBV12-4 with TRBJ2-3; 9 bases fit TRBD1. The CDR3 consists of 12 residues. Germline trimming cut 5 bases from V and 11 bases from J; bases unmatched to any gene: 5. Here the CDR3 DNA reads TGTGCCAGCAGTCCCAGGGACAGGGAGCAGTATTTT. This sequence encodes CASSPRDREQYF.

CDR3: CASGTTAGSSPLHF. The CDR3 nucleotides read TGTGCCAGCGGGACGACGGCCGGGAGTTCACCCCTCCACTTT. The rearrangement joins TRBV28 to TRBJ1-6; D might be TRBD1 (5 bases). The CDR3 contains 14 residues. The germline V and J ends were trimmed by 8 bases and 9 bases, with 17 bases remaining between them. Germline V gives CDR1 MDHEN, CDR2 SYDVKM.

The chain carries TRBV10-3 and TRBJ2-2, with D possibly TRBD1 on 6 matching bases. The V end lost 2 bases, the J end lost 0 bases, and 13 bases lay between the germline ends. The CDR3 is made up of 17 amino acids. The germline CDR1 and CDR2 sequences are ENHRY and SYGVKD. The CDR3 DNA sequence: TGTGCCATCAGTGAGGTTTGGACAGATTCGAACACCGGGGAGCTGTTTTTT. This sequence encodes CAISEVWTDSNTGELFF.

This clone appeared once. The same CDR3 is also encoded by other DNA sequences in this sample. V usage is TRBV11-1 and J usage is TRBJ2-7; D possibly corresponds to TRBD2 (5 bases). The CDR3 extends over 14 amino acids. V was shortened by 5 bases and J by 3 bases, with 14 bases between the two germline ends. Germline-derived CDR1 and CDR2 are SGHAT and FQDESV (reference sequence). The CDR3 is CASSPRTGNYEQYF. In DNA form, the CDR3 reads TGTGCCAGCAGCCCTCGGACTGGAAACTACGAGCAGTACTTC.

The chain combines TRBV15 with TRBJ2-1; D remains ambiguous. This CDR3 has 12 amino acids. V lost 3 bases, J lost 5 bases, and 5 bases lay in between. Germline V CDR1 and CDR2: LNHNV, YYDKDF (reference sequence). The CDR3: CATSSRNNEQFF. CDR3 DNA: TGTGCCACCAGCAGCAGAAACAATGAGCAGTTCTTC.

Turning to this clone: Other nucleotide sequences from this sample produce the same CDR3. CDR3 loop: CASSQDRRGNYGYTF. Here the CDR3 DNA reads TGCGCCAGCAGCCAAGATCGAAGGGGGAACTATGGCTACACCTTC. V gene TRBV4-3 combines with J gene TRBJ1-2; D is perhaps TRBD1 (6 bases). Per germline, CDR1 LGHNA and CDR2 YSLEER. Trimming took 0 bases from V and 2 from J, leaving 10 bases between them. The CDR3 length is 15 residues.

This clone was seen just once. V usage is TRBV5-4 and J usage is TRBJ1-2; 8 bases are a match to TRBD1. Germline V gene lookup returns CDR1 SGHNT and CDR2 YYREEE (reference sequence). The CDR3 has 15 residues. Trimming cost V 0 bases and J 4 bases; bases outside gene matches: 5. CDR3 DNA sequence: TGTGCCAGCAGCTTGGGACAGGGGCTCTTCTATGGCTACACCTTC. Its protein product is CASSLGQGLFYGYTF.

This clone was counted once. This chain connects TRBV12-5 to TRBJ2-5; 8 nucleotides match TRBD2. Looked up from germline, CDR1 is LGHNT and CDR2 is FRNRAP. This CDR3 contains 14 residues. Unmatched junction bases numbered 5, after V lost 3 bases and J lost 5 bases. The CDR3 reads CASGLGLAMETQYF. DNA for the CDR3: TGTGCTAGTGGTTTAGGACTAGCTATGGAGACCCAGTACTTC.

The rearrangement uses TRBV12-3 or TRBV12-4 and TRBJ2-7; D is possibly TRBD1 (6 bases). This CDR3 comprises 13 residues. V was pared by 6 bases and J by 0 bases, with 9 bases between. The CDR3 region has the DNA TGTGCCAGCAGCGGACAGAGCTCCTACGAGCAGTACTTC. This sequence encodes CASSGQSSYEQYF.

The chain has TRBV7-8 and TRBJ1-1; 7 bases fit TRBD1. V was pared by 4 bases and J by 5 bases, with 4 bases of the junction left unmatched. This CDR3 is 13 amino acids long. Germline V lookup: CDR1 SGHVS, CDR2 FQNEAQ. The CDR3: CASSYTGVTEAFF. Written as DNA, the CDR3 is TGTGCCAGCAGCTATACAGGGGTTACTGAAGCTTTCTTT.